This TCR beta chain was documented in a study of blood T cell repertoires in COVID-19. Clones were sequenced by immunoSEQ multiplex PCR, and TCRdb holds only the in-frame ones, with some missing. The sample lists some 59,000 clones, over 75% occurring once. Material for sequencing was peripheral blood. The clonotype comes from an elderly man with active or convalescent COVID-19.

The CDR3 spells CATSESSGSFYNEQFF. The CDR3 region has the DNA TGTGCCACCAGTGAGTCGAGCGGGAGTTTTTACAATGAGCAGTTCTTC. This chain joins TRBV24-1 and TRBJ2-1; 8 nucleotides agree with TRBD2. The V gene's germline CDR1 is KGHDR and CDR2 SFDVKD. V lost 4 bases to trimming and J lost 4 bases; unmatched junction nucleotides: 8. This CDR3 contains 16 residues.